The 3 T cell receptor beta chains presented below share a single source sample, sequenced in a study of CD8 T cells in Susac syndrome (dated by TCRdb to between 2019 and 2020). Libraries were made using the immunoSEQ multiplex PCR assay. RNA was extracted using the RNeasy kit, and roughly 0.5 to 1 ug of the RNA was reverse transcribed with random hexamers. The public reads were run again by TCRdb, first through fastp at Q25 and then through MiXCR, and only productive beta chains were kept. Each CDR3 protein appears once, grouped with its most common genes and DNA. For this sample there are under 200,000 distinct CDR3 sequences; 90% to 95% appear just once. Clones ranked in the top ten supply about 0.15% of the sample. The sequenced sample was CD8+ T cells from PBMCs. The receptors originated from a human donor with multiple sclerosis.

The chain couples TRBV2 to TRBJ1-2; 9 bases are shared with TRBD1. Germline lookup yields CDR1 SNHLY and CDR2 FYNNEI. The V gene end was trimmed by 4 bases and the J gene end by 4 bases; junction bases not matched to a gene: 7. This CDR3 region has 15 residues. The CDR3: CASSGRDRATYGYTF. CDR3 bases: TGTGCCAGCAGTGGTCGGGACAGGGCTACCTATGGCTACACCTTC.

This clonotype appeared a single time. The chain uses TRBV9 and TRBJ1-2, with D perhaps TRBD1 (5 bases). The germline gives CDR1 SGDLS, CDR2 YYNGEE. The CDR3 has 15 residues. V was trimmed by 0 bases and J by 4 bases, leaving 13 bases between them. The CDR3 is CASSVGLPGSYGYTF. The DNA for the CDR3 is TGTGCCAGCAGCGTAGGTCTGCCAGGGAGCTATGGCTACACCTTC.

V gene TRBV20-1 combines with J gene TRBJ2-1, with D perhaps TRBD1 (7 bases). This CDR3 is 13 amino acids long. The V gene's germline CDR1 is DFQATT and CDR2 SNEGSKA (reference sequence). The DNA of the CDR3 is TGCAGCGGCGGGACAGAGACGTACAATGAGCAGTTCTTC. Amino acid sequence: CSGGTETYNEQFF.